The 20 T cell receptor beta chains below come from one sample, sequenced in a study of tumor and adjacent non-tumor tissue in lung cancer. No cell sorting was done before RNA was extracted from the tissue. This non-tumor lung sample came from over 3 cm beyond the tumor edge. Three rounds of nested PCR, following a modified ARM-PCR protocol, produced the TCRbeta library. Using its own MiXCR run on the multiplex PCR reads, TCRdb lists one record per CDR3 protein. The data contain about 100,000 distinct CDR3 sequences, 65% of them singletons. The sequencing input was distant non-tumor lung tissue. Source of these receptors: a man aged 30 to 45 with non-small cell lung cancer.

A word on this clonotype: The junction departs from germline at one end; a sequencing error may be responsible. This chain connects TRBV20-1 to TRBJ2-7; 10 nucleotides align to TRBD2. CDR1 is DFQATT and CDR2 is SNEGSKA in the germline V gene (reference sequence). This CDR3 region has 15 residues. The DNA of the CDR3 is TGCAGTGCCGACGGGACTAGCGATACCTCCTACGAGCGGTACTTC. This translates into CSADGTSDTSYERYF.

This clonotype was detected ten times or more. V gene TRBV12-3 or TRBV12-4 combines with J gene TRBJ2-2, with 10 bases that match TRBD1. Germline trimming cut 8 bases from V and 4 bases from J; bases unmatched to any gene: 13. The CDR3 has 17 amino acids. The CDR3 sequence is CASGKYPGTGVTGELFF. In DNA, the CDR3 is TGTGCCAGCGGTAAATACCCCGGGACAGGGGTCACCGGGGAGCTGTTTTTT.

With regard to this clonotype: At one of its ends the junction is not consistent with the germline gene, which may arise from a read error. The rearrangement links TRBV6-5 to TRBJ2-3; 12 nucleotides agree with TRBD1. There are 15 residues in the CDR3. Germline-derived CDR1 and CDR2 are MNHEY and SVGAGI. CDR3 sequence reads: CTSSSGTGGKDRQYF. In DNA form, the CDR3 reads TGTACCAGCAGTTCCGGGACAGGGGGCAAAGATAGGCAGTATTTT.

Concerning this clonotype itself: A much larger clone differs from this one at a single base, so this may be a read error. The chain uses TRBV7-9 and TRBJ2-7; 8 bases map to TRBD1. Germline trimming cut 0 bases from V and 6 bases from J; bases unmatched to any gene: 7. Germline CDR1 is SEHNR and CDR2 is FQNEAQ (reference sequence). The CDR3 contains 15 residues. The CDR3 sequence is CASSLATHRGTEQYF. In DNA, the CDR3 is TGTGCCAGCAGCTTAGCTACACACAGGGGGACCGAGCAGTACTTC.

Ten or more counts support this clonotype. DNA for the CDR3: TGTGCCAGCAGCTTTGCGGGGGGGCCAGAGACCCAGTACTTC. This encodes CASSFAGGPETQYF. J is TRBJ2-5 and V is TRBV7-8, with TRBD2 matching 9 bases. The germline CDR1 and CDR2 sequences are SGHVS and FQNEAQ. Germline trimming cut 3 bases from V and 4 bases from J; bases unmatched to any gene: 3. CDR3 size: 14 residues.

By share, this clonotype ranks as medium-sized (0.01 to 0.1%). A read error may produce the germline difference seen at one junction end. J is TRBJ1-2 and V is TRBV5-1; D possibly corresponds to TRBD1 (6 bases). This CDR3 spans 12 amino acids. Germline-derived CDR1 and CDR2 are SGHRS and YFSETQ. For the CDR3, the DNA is TGTGCCAGCAGCACAGGGAACTATGGCTACACCTTC. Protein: CASSTGNYGYTF.

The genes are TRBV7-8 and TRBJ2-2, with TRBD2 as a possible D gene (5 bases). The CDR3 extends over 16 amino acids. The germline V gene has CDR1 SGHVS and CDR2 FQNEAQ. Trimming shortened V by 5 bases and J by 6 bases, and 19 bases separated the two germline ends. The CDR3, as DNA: TGTGCCAGCAGCCTGGCGGTGAGGGCCCGTCCCGGGGAGCTGTTTTTT. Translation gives CASSLAVRARPGELFF.

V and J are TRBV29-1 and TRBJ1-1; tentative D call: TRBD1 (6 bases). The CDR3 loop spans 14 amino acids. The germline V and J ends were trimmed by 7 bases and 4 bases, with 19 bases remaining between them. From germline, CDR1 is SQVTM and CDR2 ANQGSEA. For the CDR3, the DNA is TGCAGCGCCGAATTTAGGACAGAGGGCACTGAAGCTTTCTTT. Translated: CSAEFRTEGTEAFF.

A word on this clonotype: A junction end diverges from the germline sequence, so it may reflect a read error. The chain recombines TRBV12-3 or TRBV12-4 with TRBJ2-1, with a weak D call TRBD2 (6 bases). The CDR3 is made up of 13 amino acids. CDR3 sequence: CASSTSGTPKQSF. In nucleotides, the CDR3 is TGTGCCAGCAGTACTTCAGGGACTCCGAAGCAGTCCTTC.

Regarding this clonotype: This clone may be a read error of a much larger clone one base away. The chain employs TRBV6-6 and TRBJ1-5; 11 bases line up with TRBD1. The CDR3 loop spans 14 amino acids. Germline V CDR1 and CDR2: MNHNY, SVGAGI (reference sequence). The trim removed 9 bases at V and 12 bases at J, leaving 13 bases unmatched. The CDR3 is CARTSDRGPNSQHF. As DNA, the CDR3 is TGTGCCAGAACTTCGGACAGGGGGCCCAACAGCCAGCATTTT.

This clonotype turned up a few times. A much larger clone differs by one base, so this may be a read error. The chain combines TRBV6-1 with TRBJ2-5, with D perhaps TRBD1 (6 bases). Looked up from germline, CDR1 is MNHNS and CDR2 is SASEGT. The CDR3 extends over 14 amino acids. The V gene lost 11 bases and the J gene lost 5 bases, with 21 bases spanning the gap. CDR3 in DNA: TGTGCCGGCCAACCCAGTGGGGGCCTGGAGACCCAGTACTTC. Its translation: CAGQPSGGLETQYF.

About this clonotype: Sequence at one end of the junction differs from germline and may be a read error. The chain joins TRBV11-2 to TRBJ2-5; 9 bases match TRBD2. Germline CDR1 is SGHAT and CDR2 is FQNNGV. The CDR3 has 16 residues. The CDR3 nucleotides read TGTGCCAGCAGCCCGGGACCAGCGGGAGGACATGAGACCCAATACTTC. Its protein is CASSPGPAGGHETQYF.

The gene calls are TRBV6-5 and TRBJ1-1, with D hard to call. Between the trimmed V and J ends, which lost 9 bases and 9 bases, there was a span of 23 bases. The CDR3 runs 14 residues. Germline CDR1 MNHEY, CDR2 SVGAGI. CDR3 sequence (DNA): TGTGCCAGTAGTCTCGGACGCATGAACACCAAAGCTTTCTTT. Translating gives CASSLGRMNTKAFF.

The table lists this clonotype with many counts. The CDR3 loop is CASSLIVGSGYGYTF. CDR3 sequence (DNA): TGTGCCAGCAGTCTCATAGTAGGGTCCGGCTATGGCTACACCTTC. This chain joins TRBV12-3 or TRBV12-4 and TRBJ1-2; D remains ambiguous. Trimming removed 5 bases from V and 4 bases from J, with 17 bases in between. CDR3 size: 15 residues.

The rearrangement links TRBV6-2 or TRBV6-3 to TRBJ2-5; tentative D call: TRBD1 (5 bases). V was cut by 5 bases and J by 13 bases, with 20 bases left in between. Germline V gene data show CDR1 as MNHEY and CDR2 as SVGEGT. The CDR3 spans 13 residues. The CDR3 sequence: CASSPQEQETLYF. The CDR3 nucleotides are TGTGCCAGCAGTCCACAGGAGCAAGAGACACTGTACTTC.

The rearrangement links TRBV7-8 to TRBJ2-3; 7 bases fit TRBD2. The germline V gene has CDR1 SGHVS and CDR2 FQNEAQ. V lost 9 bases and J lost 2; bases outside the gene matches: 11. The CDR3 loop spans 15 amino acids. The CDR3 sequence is CARSLGLGITDTQYF. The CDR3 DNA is TGTGCCAGGAGCCTAGGACTAGGTATCACAGATACGCAGTATTTT.

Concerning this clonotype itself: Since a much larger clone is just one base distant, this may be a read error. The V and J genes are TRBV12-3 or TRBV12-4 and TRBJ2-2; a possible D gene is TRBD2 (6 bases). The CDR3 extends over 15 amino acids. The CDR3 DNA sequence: TGTACCAGCAGTTTAGGAGGGAGGCACACCGGGGAGCTGTTTTTT. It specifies CTSSLGGRHTGELFF.

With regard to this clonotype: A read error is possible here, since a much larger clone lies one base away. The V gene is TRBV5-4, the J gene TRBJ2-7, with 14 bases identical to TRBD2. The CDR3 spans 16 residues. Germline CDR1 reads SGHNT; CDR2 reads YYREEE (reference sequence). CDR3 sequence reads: CSSSLEGTSGSYEQYF. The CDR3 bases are TGTTCCAGCAGCTTGGAAGGGACTAGCGGGAGTTACGAGCAGTACTTC.

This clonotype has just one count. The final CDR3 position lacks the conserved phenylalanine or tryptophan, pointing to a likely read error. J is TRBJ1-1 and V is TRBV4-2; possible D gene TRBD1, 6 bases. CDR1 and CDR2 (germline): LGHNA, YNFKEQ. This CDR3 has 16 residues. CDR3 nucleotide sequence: TGTGCCAGTAGCCAAGTGGGCAGGGGAAGCGGCACTGAAGCTTTCCTT. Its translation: CASSQVGRGSGTEAFL.

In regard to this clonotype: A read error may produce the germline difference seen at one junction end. The CDR3 here is CSADREGCGYIF. Here the CDR3 DNA reads TGCAGTGCCGACAGGGAGGGATGCGGCTACATCTTC. The V and J genes are TRBV20-1 and TRBJ1-2, with 7 positions matching TRBD1. CDR3 length: 12 residues. Germline CDR1 is DFQATT and CDR2 is SNEGSKA (reference sequence).